This entry lists 24 T cell receptor beta chains sequenced from one sample in a study of cytomegalovirus exposure and HLA in healthy donors. Primers included in the PCR were 60 Vbeta and 13 Jbeta primers. TCRdb keeps only in-frame clones here, not all; method: immunoSEQ multiplex PCR. The sample consists of 250,000 to 350,000 clones, about nine tenths of them appearing once. The sequencing input was PBMCs. These receptor sequences come from a man aged 40-50 years in good health and CMV-seropositive.

CDR3 protein: CASSEQGESPLHF. CDR3 nucleotide sequence: TGTGCCAGCAGTGAACAGGGGGAATCACCCCTCCACTTT. This chain links TRBV25-1 with TRBJ1-6; 7 bases are shared with TRBD1. This CDR3 has 13 residues. Trimming took 2 bases from V and 10 from J; bases not matched to a gene: 2. Germline-derived CDR1 and CDR2 are MGHDK and SYGVNS.

The chain is built from TRBV13 and TRBJ2-3; possibly TRBD2 for D (5 bases). The CDR3 has 14 amino acids. The V end lost 5 bases, the J end lost 4 bases, and 13 bases lay between the germline ends. Germline V lookup: CDR1 PRHDT, CDR2 FYEKMQ (reference sequence). The CDR3 sequence is CASSGLTGPDTQYF. For the CDR3, the DNA is TGTGCCAGCAGCGGACTGACTGGGCCAGATACGCAGTATTTT.

V gene TRBV15 combines with J gene TRBJ2-1; TRBD2 matches at 10 bases. From germline, CDR1 is LNHNV and CDR2 YYDKDF (reference sequence). J was trimmed by 9 bases and V by 0 bases; bases with no gene match: 8. The length of the CDR3 is 16 residues. The CDR3 region is CATSRDRAGGPLEQFF. DNA of the CDR3: TGTGCCACCAGCAGAGATCGAGCGGGAGGGCCACTTGAGCAGTTCTTC.

The rearrangement joins TRBV18 to TRBJ2-7; 8 nucleotides match TRBD1. V shed 0 bases and J 2 bases; nucleotides not matched to a gene: 6. Germline V lookup: CDR1 KGHSH, CDR2 LQKENI. This CDR3 region has 16 residues. CDR3 coding DNA: TGTGCCAGCTCACCACCGACAGGACAGGGAGCCTACGAGCAGTACTTC. It yields the protein CASSPPTGQGAYEQYF.

The chain uses TRBV5-1 and TRBJ2-1; 13 nucleotides agree with TRBD2. This CDR3 is 17 amino acids long. V gave up 0 bases and J gave up 7 bases; unmatched junction bases: 7. Per the germline V gene, CDR1 is SGHRS and CDR2 is YFSETQ. In DNA, the CDR3 is TGCGCCAGCAGCTTGGGTATAACTAGCGGGAGGGCTAATGAGCAGTTCTTC. Amino acid sequence: CASSLGITSGRANEQFF.

This chain uses TRBV19 with TRBJ1-1, with 7 bases identical to TRBD1. After removal of 6 bases from V and 4 bases from J, the junction contained 8 bases not matched to a gene. In germline, CDR1 is LNHDA, CDR2 SQIVND (reference sequence). CDR3 length equals 14 residues. DNA for the CDR3: TGTGCCAGTAGCCACAGGGGATGGGGCACTGAAGCTTTCTTT. Protein product: CASSHRGWGTEAFF.

The genes are TRBV6-6 and TRBJ1-5; D uncertain. V gave up 8 bases and J gave up 2 bases, with 10 bases separating them. The CDR3 covers 13 residues. Germline CDR1 and CDR2: MNHNY and SVGAGI (reference sequence). CDR3 nucleotides: TGTGCCAGCGGCGATGGAGGCAATCAGCCCCAGCATTTT. Translation: CASGDGGNQPQHF.

This clone turned up a few times. The genes are TRBV28 and TRBJ1-1; a weak D match, TRBD1 (6 bases). CDR1 MDHEN and CDR2 SYDVKM come from the germline V gene. The CDR3 is 14 amino acids. The V and J ends lost 1 base and 7 bases respectively, with 13 bases between them. CDR3 in DNA: TGTGCCAGCAGTTTATCGGCAGGGGAAATTGAAGCTTTCTTT. Its protein is CASSLSAGEIEAFF. Variable domain in full (rest from reference TRBV28 and TRBJ1-1): DVKVTQSSRYLVKRTGEKVFLECVQDMDHENMFWYRQDPGLGLRLIYFSYDVKMKEKGDIPEGYSVSREKKERFSLILESASTNQTSMYLCASSLSAGEIEAFFGQGTRLTVV.

The chain's CDR3 is CASSARDYSYEQYF. CDR3 coding DNA: TGTGCCAGCAGTGCACGGGACTACTCCTACGAGCAGTACTTC. The chain employs TRBV27 and TRBJ2-7, with 7 positions matching TRBD2. The junction had 4 bases not matched to a gene; V was cut back by 5 bases and J by 0 bases. The CDR3 has 14 amino acids. Germline V gives CDR1 MNHEY, CDR2 SMNVEV (reference sequence).

CDR3 coding DNA: TGTGCCAGCAGCGGGGGGGGGTTTGGTGATCGGCTCTACACAGATACGCAGTATTTT. Translation: CASSGGGFGDRLYTDTQYF. The chain links TRBV7-8 to TRBJ2-3, with 7 bases matching TRBD2. CDR3 length equals 19 residues. Trimming cost V 5 bases and J 2 bases; bases outside gene matches: 19. The germline V gene has CDR1 SGHVS and CDR2 FQNEAQ.

The chain recombines TRBV5-5 with TRBJ2-1; TRBD1 aligns across 7 bases. The CDR3 is 14 amino acids. The ends lost 4 bases at V and 8 bases at J; junction bases unmatched: 9. Germline assignment: CDR1 SGHKS and CDR2 YYEKEE (reference sequence). The CDR3 here is CASSTDRVYDEQFF. The CDR3 nucleotides are TGTGCCAGCAGCACCGACAGGGTTTATGATGAGCAGTTCTTC.

V is TRBV5-1 and J is TRBJ2-1, with D perhaps matching TRBD2 (5 bases). The CDR3 is 16 residues long. The V gene's germline CDR1 is SGHRS and CDR2 YFSETQ. The ends were cut back, 6 bases at V and 0 bases at J, with 16 bases in the middle. The CDR3 nucleotides are TGCGCCAGCAAAGGTGTCGGGGAAGGCTCCTACAATGAGCAGTTCTTC. It translates to CASKGVGEGSYNEQFF.

The rearrangement joins TRBV7-9 to TRBJ2-3; 15 nucleotides agree with TRBD2. CDR3 length: 19 residues. V dropped 5 bases and J dropped 3; count of bases not matched to a gene: 12. Per germline, CDR1 SEHNR and CDR2 FQNEAQ (reference sequence). This chain's CDR3 is CASSPRTSGRDSGTDTQYF. The CDR3 bases are TGTGCCAGCAGCCCCCGGACTAGCGGGAGGGACTCCGGAACAGATACGCAGTATTTT.

CDR3 sequence reads: CASSPGQRAAAFF. The DNA for the CDR3 is TGTGCCAGCTCACCAGGTCAGAGAGCGGCAGCTTTCTTT. V and J are TRBV18 and TRBJ1-1; no firm D call. CDR3 length: 13 residues. V was pared by 2 bases and J by 10 bases, with 14 bases between. The germline V gene encodes CDR1 KGHSH and CDR2 LQKENI. Together with reference TRBV18 and TRBJ1-1, the CDR3 gives the full variable domain: NAGVMQNPRHLVRRRGQEARLRCSPMKGHSHVYWYRQLPEEGLKFMVYLQKENIIDESGMPKERFSAEFPKEGPSILRIQQVVRGDSAAYFCASSPGQRAAAFFGQGTRLTVV.

The chain recombines TRBV7-3 with TRBJ2-1; TRBD2 aligns across 9 bases. This CDR3 comprises 18 residues. Germline lookup yields CDR1 SGHTA and CDR2 FQGTGA. The J segment lost 4 bases and the V segment lost 2 bases, leaving 12 bases of the junction unmatched. CDR3 DNA: TGTGCCAGCAGCTTAGCTTTAGCGGGAGAGCCCCTTTACAATGAGCAGTTCTTC. It codes for CASSLALAGEPLYNEQFF.

The rearrangement joins TRBV27 to TRBJ2-7; the match to TRBD2 covers 11 bases. J lost 3 bases, V lost 1 base, and 8 bases had no gene match. Looked up from germline, CDR1 is MNHEY and CDR2 is SMNVEV (reference sequence). This CDR3 contains 17 residues. This CDR3 is CASSLWLAGGRLYEQYF. Written as DNA, the CDR3 is TGTGCCAGCAGTTTATGGCTAGCGGGAGGCCGCCTCTACGAGCAGTACTTC.

This rearrangement joins TRBV19 to TRBJ2-1, with 15 bases that match TRBD2. This CDR3 spans 16 amino acids. Looked up from germline, CDR1 is LNHDA and CDR2 is SQIVND (reference sequence). J lost 8 bases, V lost 6 bases, and 8 bases had no gene match. The CDR3 sequence: CASSMRTSGRGDEQFF. DNA for the CDR3: TGTGCCAGTAGCATGAGGACTAGCGGGAGGGGGGATGAGCAGTTCTTC.

V and J are TRBV7-6 and TRBJ2-1, with 8 bases matching TRBD1. The CDR3 loop spans 15 amino acids. With V trimmed by 4 bases and J by 5 bases, 7 bases remained unmatched. The germline CDR1 and CDR2 sequences are SGHVS and FNYEAQ. The chain's CDR3 is CASSYQPGQDNEQFF. CDR3 nucleotide sequence: TGTGCCAGCAGCTACCAACCGGGACAGGACAATGAGCAGTTCTTC. The whole variable domain, filled in from reference TRBV7-6 and TRBJ2-1, reads GAGVSQSPRYKVTKRGQDVALRCDPISGHVSLYWYRQALGQGPEFLTYFNYEAQQDKSGLPNDRFSAERPEGSISTLTIQRTEQRDSAMYRCASSYQPGQDNEQFFGPGTRLTVL.

The chain links TRBV6-4 to TRBJ2-7; tentatively, D is TRBD2 (6 bases). The CDR3 is made up of 16 amino acids. Trimming pared 4 bases from V and 3 bases from J, leaving 19 bases between. Germline V gives CDR1 MRHNA, CDR2 SNTAGT. The CDR3 nucleotides read TGTGCCAGCAGTGGTGGAGGGTGGATTGAAAACTACGAGCAGTACTTC. Translation: CASSGGGWIENYEQYF.

The chain links TRBV27 to TRBJ1-1, with D maybe TRBD1 (6 bases). Germline CDR1 is MNHEY and CDR2 is SMNVEV (reference sequence). The V end was cut by 4 bases, the J end by 3 bases, with 18 bases between. The CDR3 consists of 16 residues. As DNA, the CDR3 is TGTGCCAGCAGTTCGCGCCGGGGGGGGCGGGACACTGAAGCTTTCTTT. This sequence encodes CASSSRRGGRDTEAFF.

The rearrangement links TRBV28 to TRBJ2-1, with unresolved D. V gave up 2 bases and J gave up 9 bases, with 8 bases separating them. From germline, CDR1 is MDHEN and CDR2 SYDVKM. The CDR3 is 12 residues long. This CDR3 reads CASSLRGSEQFF. CDR3 nucleotide sequence: TGTGCCAGCAGTTTACGAGGCAGTGAGCAGTTCTTC.

With regard to this clone: The junction differs from germline at one of its ends, possibly a read error. The chain recombines TRBV28 with TRBJ1-2; TRBD1 might be the D (6 bases). CDR1 and CDR2 (germline): MDHEN, SYDVKM. The CDR3 sequence is 17 residues long. Here the CDR3 DNA reads TGTGCCAGCAGTTTATCACCCTCTGGGGGGGCTAACTATGGCTACATCTTC. This encodes CASSLSPSGGANYGYIF.

The rearrangement links TRBV7-9 to TRBJ1-3; 8 positions match TRBD1. Germline CDR1 reads SEHNR; CDR2 reads FQNEAQ (reference sequence). The V segment lost 6 bases and the J segment 2 bases; nucleotides outside the gene matches: 9. The CDR3 totals 16 residues. The CDR3 sequence is CASRDSPGGTGNTIYF. In DNA form, the CDR3 reads TGTGCCAGCAGGGATAGTCCAGGGGGCACTGGAAACACCATATATTTT.

The chain has TRBV2 and TRBJ1-1, with 7 bases matching TRBD1. CDR3 length: 13 amino acids. Trimming at V came to 5 bases and at J to 2 bases, leaving 2 bases not matched to a gene. CDR1 is SNHLY, CDR2 FYNNEI, per germline. This chain's CDR3 is CASSRQGNTEAFF. In DNA, the CDR3 is TGTGCCAGCAGTCGACAGGGAAACACTGAAGCTTTCTTT.